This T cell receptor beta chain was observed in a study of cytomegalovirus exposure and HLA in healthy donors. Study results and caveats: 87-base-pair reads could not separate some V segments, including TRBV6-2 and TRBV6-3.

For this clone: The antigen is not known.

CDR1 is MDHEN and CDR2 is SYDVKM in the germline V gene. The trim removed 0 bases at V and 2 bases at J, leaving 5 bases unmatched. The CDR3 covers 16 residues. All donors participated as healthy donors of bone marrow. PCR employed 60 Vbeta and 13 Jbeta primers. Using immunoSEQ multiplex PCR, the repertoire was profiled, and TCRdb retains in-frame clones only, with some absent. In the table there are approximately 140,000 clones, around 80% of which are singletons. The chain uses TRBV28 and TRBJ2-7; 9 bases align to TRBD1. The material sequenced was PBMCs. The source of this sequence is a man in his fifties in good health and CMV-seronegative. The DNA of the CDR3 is TGTGCCAGCAGTTTATGGACGGGACAGGGCACCTACGAGCAGTACTTC. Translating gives CASSLWTGQGTYEQYF. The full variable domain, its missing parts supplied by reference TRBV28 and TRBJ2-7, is DVKVTQSSRYLVKRTGEKVFLECVQDMDHENMFWYRQDPGLGLRLIYFSYDVKMKEKGDIPEGYSVSREKKERFSLILESASTNQTSMYLCASSLWTGQGTYEQYFGPGTRLTVT.